These 7 T cell receptor beta chains were all obtained from the same sample, sequenced in a study of tumor-infiltrating lymphocytes in oesophageal squamous cell carcinoma (dated by TCRdb to about 2016). The library came from PCR. Sequencing used an Illumina HiSeq 2000. The public reads were run again by TCRdb, first through fastp at Q25 and then through MiXCR, and only productive beta chains were kept. Each CDR3 protein gets just one entry, which takes the most common genes and DNA from the rows behind it. Counted in this sample were roughly 21,000 distinct CDR3 sequences; 36% of them appeared once. The ten largest clonotypes hold about 12% of the sample. The sample was esophageal tumor tissue. Receptors originate from a male donor with esophageal squamous cell carcinoma.

This clonotype occurred many times. This may be a read error, as it is one base from a much larger clone. J is TRBJ2-7 and V is TRBV27; TRBD1 aligns across 12 bases. The CDR3 runs 14 residues. V trimming: 5 bases; J trimming: 12 bases; junction bases outside the gene matches: 11. Germline values: CDR1 MNHEY, CDR2 SMNVEV (reference sequence). The CDR3 coding sequence is TGTGCCAGCAGTCATCGGGACAGGGGGCCAAGGAGGTACTTC. Amino acid sequence: CASSHRDRGPRRYF.

V and J are TRBV27 and TRBJ2-5, with 11 nucleotides matching TRBD1. The J call is doubtful: the DNA matches TRBJ2-1 better. Germline values: CDR1 MNHEY, CDR2 SMNVEV (reference sequence). This CDR3 contains 16 residues. The CDR3 DNA is TGTGCCAGCAGTTTAAGAGGGGACAGGGGGGCCAATGAGCAGTTCTTC. It is translated as CASSLRGDRGANEQFF.

This clonotype has at least ten counts. The chain's CDR3 is CASRRTGSYGYTF. The CDR3 bases are TGCGCCAGCAGGCGTACAGGGAGCTATGGCTACACCTTC. The genes are TRBV5-1 and TRBJ1-2; D is possibly TRBD1 (6 bases). The CDR3 length is 13 residues. V was cut by 5 bases and J by 4 bases, with 12 bases left in between. CDR1 and CDR2 (germline): SGHRS, YFSETQ.

Notes on this clonotype: Because the CDR3 is missing its conserved closing phenylalanine or tryptophan, this is likely a read error. It is unclear where the CDR3 begins or ends on the DNA, so no DNA is shown, and the CDR3 is as TCRdb lists it. The rearrangement joins TRBV7-2 to TRBJ1-1; TRBD1 was called by the table and not checked on the DNA. The germline V gene encodes CDR1 SGHTA and CDR2 FQGNSA. The CDR3 is made up of 13 amino acids, end residues included. The CDR3 reads CASSLAASSTSGQ.

This sequence joins TRBV6-2 or TRBV6-3 and TRBJ2-1; D is ambiguous. The germline V gene has CDR1 MNHEY and CDR2 SVGEGT. The ends were cut back, 7 bases at V and 4 bases at J, with 5 bases in the middle. The CDR3 totals 11 residues. The CDR3: CASTEYNEQFF. The CDR3 coding sequence is TGTGCCAGCACCGAGTACAATGAGCAGTTCTTC.

This clonotype was recorded many times. This rearrangement joins TRBV10-1 to TRBJ2-7; D remains ambiguous. The CDR3 is 13 amino acids. CDR1 WNHNN and CDR2 SYGVQD come from the germline V gene (reference sequence). V was shortened by 3 bases and J by 0 bases, with 6 bases between the two germline ends. The CDR3 DNA follows: TGCGCCAGCAGTGACTCTAGCTCCTACGAGCAGTACTTC. It is translated as CASSDSSSYEQYF.

V gene TRBV24-1 combines with J gene TRBJ2-7; D might be TRBD2 (5 bases). Germline V gene data show CDR1 as KGHDR and CDR2 as SFDVKD. The V end lost 1 base, the J end lost 7 bases, and 31 bases lay between the germline ends. The CDR3 has 20 residues. CDR3 coding DNA: TGTGCCACCAGTGATTTACCATCAAACCCGACGGGGAGCTCCTACAATGAGCAGTACTTC. It yields the protein CATSDLPSNPTGSSYNEQYF.